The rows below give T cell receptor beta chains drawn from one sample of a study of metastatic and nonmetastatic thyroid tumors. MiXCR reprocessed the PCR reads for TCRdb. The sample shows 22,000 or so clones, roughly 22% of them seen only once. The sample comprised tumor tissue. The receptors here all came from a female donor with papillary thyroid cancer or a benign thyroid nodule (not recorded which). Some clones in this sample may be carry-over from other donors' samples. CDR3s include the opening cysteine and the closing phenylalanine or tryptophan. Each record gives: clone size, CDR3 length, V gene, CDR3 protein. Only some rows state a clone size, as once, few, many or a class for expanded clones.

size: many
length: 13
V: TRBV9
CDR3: CASSVGSNQPQHF

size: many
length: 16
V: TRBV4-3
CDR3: CASSQDRLFGANVLTF

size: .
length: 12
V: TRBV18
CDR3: CASSPGGRGYTF

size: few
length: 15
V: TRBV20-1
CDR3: CSATYGSGRDNEQFF

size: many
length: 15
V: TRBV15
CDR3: CATSRDQTGIYGYTF

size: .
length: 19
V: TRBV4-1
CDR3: CASSQAPGQGMGPKYEQYF

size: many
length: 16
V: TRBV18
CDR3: CASSPPRRAGEETQYF

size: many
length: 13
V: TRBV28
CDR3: CASSLDSNQPQHF

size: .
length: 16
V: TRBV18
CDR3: CASSYRPGRGNTEAFF

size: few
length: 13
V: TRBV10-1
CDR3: CASRIGKGNTIYF

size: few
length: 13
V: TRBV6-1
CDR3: CARSGGPGQEQYF

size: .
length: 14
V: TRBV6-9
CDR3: CASSESRGANEQFF

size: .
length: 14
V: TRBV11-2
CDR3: CASSLTGWNSPLHF

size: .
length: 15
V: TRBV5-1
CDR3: CASSGWGEGYNEQFF

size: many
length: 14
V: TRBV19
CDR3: CADSGEKSNQPQHF

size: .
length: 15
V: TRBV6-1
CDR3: CASSEGASGSNEQFF

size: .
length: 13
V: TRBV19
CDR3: CASAGTGTGDLFF

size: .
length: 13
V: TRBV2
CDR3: CASSEAYSSYPYF

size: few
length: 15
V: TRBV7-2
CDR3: CASSLTRVEQSPLHF